Listed below are T cell receptor beta chains from one sample, sequenced in a study of cytomegalovirus exposure and HLA in healthy donors. Repertoires were generated with immunoSEQ multiplex PCR, while TCRdb's copy carries only in-frame clones and drops some. In the table there are about 150,000 clones, approximately 80% of which are singletons. The specimen was PBMCs. The receptors shown here come from a woman aged 40 to 49 in good health and CMV-seronegative. Each CDR3 is given with its conserved first and last residue. A D gene is named only where the DNA matches it firmly. Some rows mark clone size as missing; the rest say once, few, many or name a class of expanded clone.

J | V | size | D | DNA | CDR3
TRBJ1-1 | TRBV2 | once | NA | TGTGCCAGCAGTGAAGAGGCGGTTCCCAACACTGAAGCTTTCTTT | CASSEEAVPNTEAFF
TRBJ1-1 | TRBV7-8 | few | NA | TGTGCCAGCAGCTTCGTAGCAGGGGATAACACTGAAGCTTTCTTT | CASSFVAGDNTEAFF
TRBJ1-2 | TRBV5-4 | NA | NA | TGTGCCAGCAGCTTGGGACAGGACCGTTATGGCTACACCTTC | CASSLGQDRYGYTF
TRBJ1-2 | TRBV5-1 | NA | TRBD1 | TGCGCCAGCAGCTTTTCACAGGGGGACGGCTACACCTTC | CASSFSQGDGYTF
TRBJ2-3 | TRBV5-1 | once | TRBD1 | TGCGCCAGCAGCTCGACCCTGGACAGGGCTAGCACAGATACGCAGTATTTT | CASSSTLDRASTDTQYF
TRBJ2-5 | TRBV5-4 | NA | TRBD2 | TGTGCCAGCAGCTTTCCTAGCGGGGCCCAAGAGACCCAGTACTTC | CASSFPSGAQETQYF
TRBJ1-4 | TRBV7-2 | NA | NA | TGTGCCAGCAGCTTAGCGCGAGGGATAGGTGAAAAACTGTTTTTT | CASSLARGIGEKLFF
TRBJ2-6 | TRBV6-1 | NA | TRBD1 | TGTGCCAGCAGTGGGGTGGACAGGGTTGGCACTGGGGCCAACGTCCTGACTTTC | CASSGVDRVGTGANVLTF
TRBJ2-5 | TRBV29-1 | NA | TRBD1 | TGCAGCGTTGAAGATCCGGGACAGAGGTACTTC | CSVEDPGQRYF
TRBJ1-4 | TRBV6-5 | NA | NA | TGTGCCAGCACCCCAGGGAACGCTAATGAAAAACTGTTTTTT | CASTPGNANEKLFF
TRBJ1-1 | TRBV5-1 | NA | TRBD1 | TGCGCCAGCAGCTTGGTTCGGGACAGGGGGGAAGCTTTCTTT | CASSLVRDRGEAFF
TRBJ2-5 | TRBV5-1 | few | TRBD2 | TGCGCCAGCAGCTTTGGCGGGGGGGGAGAGACCCAGTACTTC | CASSFGGGGETQYF
TRBJ2-1 | TRBV25-1 | NA | TRBD2 | TGTGCCAGCAGTGAACCTAGCGGGAGTGTAGATGAGCAGTTCTTC | CASSEPSGSVDEQFF